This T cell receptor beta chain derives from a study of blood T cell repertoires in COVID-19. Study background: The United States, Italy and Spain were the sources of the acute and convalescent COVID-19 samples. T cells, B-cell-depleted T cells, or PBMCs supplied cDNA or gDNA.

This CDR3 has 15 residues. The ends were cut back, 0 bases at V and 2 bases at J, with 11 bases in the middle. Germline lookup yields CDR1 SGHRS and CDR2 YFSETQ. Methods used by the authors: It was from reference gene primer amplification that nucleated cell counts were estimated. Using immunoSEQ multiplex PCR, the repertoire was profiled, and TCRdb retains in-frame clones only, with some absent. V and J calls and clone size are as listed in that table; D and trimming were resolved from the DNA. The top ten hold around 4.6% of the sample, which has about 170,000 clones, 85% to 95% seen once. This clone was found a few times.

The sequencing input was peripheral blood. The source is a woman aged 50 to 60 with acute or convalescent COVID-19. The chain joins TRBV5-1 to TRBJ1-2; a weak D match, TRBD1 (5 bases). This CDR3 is CASSLEGVGNYGYTF. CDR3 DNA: TGCGCCAGCAGCTTGGAAGGGGTTGGGAACTATGGCTACACCTTC.